The T cell receptor (beta chain) described here comes from a study of blood T cell repertoires in COVID-19. About the study: Italy, Spain and the United States were the sources of the convalescent and acute COVID-19 samples. PBMCs, B-cell-depleted T cells, or T cells were the source of the cDNA or gDNA that made up the material.

Trimming removed 3 bases from V and 1 base from J, with 12 bases in between. The CDR3 is 15 amino acids. Germline V lookup: CDR1 MNHNY, CDR2 SVGAGI (reference sequence). As processed by the authors: It was from reference gene primer amplification that nucleated cell counts were estimated. Libraries were prepared by immunoSEQ multiplex PCR; TCRdb keeps only in-frame clonotypes and omits some of them. The V and J calls and clone size come from that table; D and trimming were worked out from the DNA. The table shows some 250,000 clones, with about four fifths occurring only once. This chain uses TRBV6-6 with TRBJ1-2; TRBD1 might be the D (5 bases). The receptor's source is a man aged 40-55 years with active or convalescent COVID-19. Sequenced sample: peripheral blood. CDR3 sequence (DNA): TGTGCCAGCAGTTATGCGGACATCGGTAACTATGGCTACACCTTC. Translated: CASSYADIGNYGYTF.